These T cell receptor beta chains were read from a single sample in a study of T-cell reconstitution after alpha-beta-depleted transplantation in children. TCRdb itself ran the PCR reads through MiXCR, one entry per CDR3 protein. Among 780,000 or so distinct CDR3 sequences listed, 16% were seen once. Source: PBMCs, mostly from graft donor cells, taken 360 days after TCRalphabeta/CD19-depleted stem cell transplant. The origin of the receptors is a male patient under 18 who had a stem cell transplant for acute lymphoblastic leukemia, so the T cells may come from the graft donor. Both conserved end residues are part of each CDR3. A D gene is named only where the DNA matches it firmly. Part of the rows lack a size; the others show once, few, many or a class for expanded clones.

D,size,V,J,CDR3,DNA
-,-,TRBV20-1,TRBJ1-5,CSALNGHRARGNQPQHF,TGCAGTGCTTTAAACGGCCACAGGGCTAGGGGCAATCAGCCCCAGCATTTT
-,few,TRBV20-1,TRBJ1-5,CSARRDGNQPQHF,TGCAGTGCTAGAAGGGACGGCAATCAGCCCCAGCATTTT
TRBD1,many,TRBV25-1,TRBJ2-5,CASVPSTGGETQYF,TGTGCCAGCGTACCATCGACAGGGGGAGAGACCCAGTACTTC
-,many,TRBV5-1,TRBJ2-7,CASSVTGSYEQYF,TGCGCCAGCAGCGTAACAGGGTCCTACGAGCAGTACTTC
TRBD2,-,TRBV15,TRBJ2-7,CATSIYLAGRYEQYF,TGTGCCACCAGCATATACCTAGCGGGACGGTACGAGCAGTACTTC
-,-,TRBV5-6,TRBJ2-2,CASSYTPSRATGELFF,TGTGCCAGCAGCTACACTCCCTCGCGGGCCACCGGGGAGCTGTTTTTT
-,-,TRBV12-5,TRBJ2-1,CASVTELGEQFF,TGTGCTAGTGTTACGGAGTTAGGTGAGCAGTTCTTC
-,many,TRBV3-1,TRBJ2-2,CASSQSGDTGELFF,TGTGCCAGCAGCCAAAGTGGTGACACCGGGGAGCTGTTTTTT
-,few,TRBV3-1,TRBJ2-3,CASSPLVGAADTQYF,TGTGCCAGCAGCCCATTGGTGGGAGCAGCAGATACGCAGTATTTT
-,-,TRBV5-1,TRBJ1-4,CASSLEPGIEKLFF,TGCGCCAGCAGCTTGGAGCCCGGGATCGAAAAACTGTTTTTT
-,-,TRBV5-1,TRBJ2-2,CASSFSSIVGELFF,TGCGCCAGCAGCTTCTCTAGTATCGTCGGGGAGCTGTTTTTT
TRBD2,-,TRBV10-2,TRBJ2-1,CASQSTSGPYNEQFF,TGCGCCAGCCAGTCGACTAGCGGGCCCTACAATGAGCAGTTCTTC
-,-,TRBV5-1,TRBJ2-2,CASSRDLPKITGELFF,TGCGCCAGCAGCCGGGACCTCCCCAAAATCACCGGGGAGCTGTTTTTT
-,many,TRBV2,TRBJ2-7,CASSEWGSRDEQYF,TGTGCCAGCAGTGAATGGGGGTCACGGGACGAGCAGTACTTC
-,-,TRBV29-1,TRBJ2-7,CSAGEYEQYF,TGCAGCGCGGGGGAGTACGAGCAGTACTTC
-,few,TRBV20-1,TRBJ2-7,CSALADRSSYEQYF,TGCAGTGCTTTAGCGGATCGAAGCTCCTACGAGCAGTACTTC
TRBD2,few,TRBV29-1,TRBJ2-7,CSVEGGSGRWYEQYF,TGCAGCGTTGAAGGGGGTAGCGGGAGATGGTACGAGCAGTACTTC
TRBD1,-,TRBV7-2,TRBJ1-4,CASSADRGNEKLFF,TGTGCCAGCAGCGCGGACAGGGGCAATGAAAAACTGTTTTTT
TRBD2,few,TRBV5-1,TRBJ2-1,CASSLDGRAFWDEQFF,TGCGCCAGCAGCTTGGACGGGAGGGCCTTTTGGGATGAGCAGTTCTTC
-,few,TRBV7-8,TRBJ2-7,CASSEYSSYEQYF,TGTGCCAGCAGCGAGTACAGCTCCTACGAGCAGTACTTC
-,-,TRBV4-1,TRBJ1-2,CASSHGRTYGYTF,TGCGCCAGCAGCCACGGTAGAACATATGGCTACACCTTC
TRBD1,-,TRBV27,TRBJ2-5,CASRRQGPEETQYF,TGTGCCAGCAGAAGACAGGGGCCCGAAGAGACCCAGTACTTC
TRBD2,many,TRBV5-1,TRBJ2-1,CASSPSSGSSYNEQFF,TGCGCCAGCAGTCCCAGTAGCGGGAGCTCCTACAATGAGCAGTTCTTC
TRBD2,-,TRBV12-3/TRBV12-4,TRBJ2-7,CASRIRLAGPYEQYF,TGTGCCAGCAGAATCCGACTAGCGGGGCCCTACGAGCAGTACTTC
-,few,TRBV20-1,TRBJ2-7,CSARDSGGGPSYEQYF,TGCAGTGCTAGAGATAGCGGTGGGGGACCCTCCTACGAGCAGTACTTC
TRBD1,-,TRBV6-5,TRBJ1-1,CASSYSTGGSTEAFF,TGTGCCAGCAGTTACTCGACAGGGGGCTCTACTGAAGCTTTCTTT
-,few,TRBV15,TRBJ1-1,CATSRQEIVGTEAFF,TGTGCCACCAGCAGACAAGAGATAGTGGGCACTGAAGCTTTCTTT
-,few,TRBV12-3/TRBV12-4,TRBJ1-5,CASSFLGSNQPQHF,TGTGCCAGCAGTTTTCTCGGGAGCAATCAGCCCCAGCATTTT
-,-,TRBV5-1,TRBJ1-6,CASTLLTTGSPLHF,TGCGCCAGCACCCTGCTCACGACAGGCTCACCCCTCCACTTT
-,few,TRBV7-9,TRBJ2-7,CASSLEGDEQYF,TGTGCCAGCAGCTTAGAGGGAGACGAGCAGTACTTC
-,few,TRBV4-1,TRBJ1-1,CASSPGTGNRDTEAFF,TGCGCCAGCAGCCCCGGGACGGGGAATCGGGACACTGAAGCTTTCTTT
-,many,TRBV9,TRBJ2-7,CASSVAGYAYEQYF,TGTGCCAGCAGCGTAGCAGGATACGCCTACGAGCAGTACTTC
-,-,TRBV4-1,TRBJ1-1,CAGSQVVRGLNTEAFF,TGCGCCGGCAGCCAAGTTGTACGGGGACTGAACACTGAAGCTTTCTTT
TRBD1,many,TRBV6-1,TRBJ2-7,CASGTGQGDHEQYF,TGTGCCAGCGGGACAGGACAGGGGGACCACGAGCAGTACTTC
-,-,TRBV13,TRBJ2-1,CASSLAYTGEGLLNEQFF,TGTGCCAGCAGCTTGGCTTATACGGGAGAGGGGTTATTGAATGAGCAGTTCTTC
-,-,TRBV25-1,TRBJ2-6,CASRDVRAGANVLTF,TGTGCCAGCAGGGACGTGAGGGCTGGGGCCAACGTCCTGACTTTC
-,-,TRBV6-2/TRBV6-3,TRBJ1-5,CASSYSTYWGPNQPQHF,TGTGCCAGCAGTTACTCGACTTACTGGGGGCCTAATCAGCCCCAGCATTTT
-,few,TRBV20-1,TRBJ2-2,CSAFDHLGSGELFF,TGCAGTGCTTTCGACCACCTAGGTTCCGGGGAGCTGTTTTTT
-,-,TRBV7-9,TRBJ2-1,CASRQGVWNEQFF,TGTGCCAGCAGACAAGGGGTGTGGAATGAGCAGTTCTTC
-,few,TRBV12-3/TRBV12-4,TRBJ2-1,CASRISTTPYNEQFF,TGTGCCAGCAGGATAAGCACGACCCCCTACAATGAGCAGTTCTTC
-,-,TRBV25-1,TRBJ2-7,CASSEWGRGAYEQYF,TGTGCCAGCAGTGAATGGGGCAGGGGGGCGTACGAGCAGTACTTC